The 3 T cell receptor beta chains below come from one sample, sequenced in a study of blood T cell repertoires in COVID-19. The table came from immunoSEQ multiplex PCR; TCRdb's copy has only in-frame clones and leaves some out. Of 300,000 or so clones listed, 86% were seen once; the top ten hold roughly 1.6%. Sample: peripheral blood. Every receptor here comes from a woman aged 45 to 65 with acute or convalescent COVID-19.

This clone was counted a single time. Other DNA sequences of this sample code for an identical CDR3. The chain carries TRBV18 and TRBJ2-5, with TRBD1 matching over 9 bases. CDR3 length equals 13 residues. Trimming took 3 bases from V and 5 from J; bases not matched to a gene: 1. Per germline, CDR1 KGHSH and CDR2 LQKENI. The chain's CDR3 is CASSPTGGETQYF. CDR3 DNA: TGTGCCAGCTCACCGACAGGGGGGGAGACCCAGTACTTC.

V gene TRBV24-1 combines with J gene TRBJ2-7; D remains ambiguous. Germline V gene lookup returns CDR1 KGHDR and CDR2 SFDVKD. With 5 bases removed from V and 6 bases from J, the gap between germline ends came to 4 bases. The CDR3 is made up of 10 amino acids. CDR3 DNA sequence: TGTGCCACCAGTGGAGGCGAGCAGTACTTC. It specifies CATSGGEQYF.

As DNA, the CDR3 is TGTGCCAGTAGAAGGGGCAGCACAGATACGCAGTATTTT. This sequence encodes CASRRGSTDTQYF. The chain couples TRBV19 to TRBJ2-3, with D possibly being TRBD1 (5 bases). CDR1 and CDR2 from the germline V gene are LNHDA and SQIVND (reference sequence). V was cut by 6 bases and J by 0 bases, with 7 bases left in between. CDR3 length: 13 amino acids.